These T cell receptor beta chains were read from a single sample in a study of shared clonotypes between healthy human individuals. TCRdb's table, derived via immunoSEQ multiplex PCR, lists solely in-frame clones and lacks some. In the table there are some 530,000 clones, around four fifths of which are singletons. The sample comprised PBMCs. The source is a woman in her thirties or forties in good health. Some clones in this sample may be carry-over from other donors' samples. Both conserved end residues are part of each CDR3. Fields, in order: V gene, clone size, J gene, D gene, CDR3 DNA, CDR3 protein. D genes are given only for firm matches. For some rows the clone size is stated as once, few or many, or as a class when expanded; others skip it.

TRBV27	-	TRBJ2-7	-	TGTGCCAGCAGTTTTCACCGACGGGCCTACGAGCAGTACTTC	CASSFHRRAYEQYF
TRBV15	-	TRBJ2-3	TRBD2	TGTGCCACCAGCAGCCCGTCTAGCGGGAGATGGACAGATACGCAGTATTTT	CATSSPSSGRWTDTQYF
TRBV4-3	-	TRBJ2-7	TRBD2	TGCGCCAGCAGCCAAACCGGACTAGATTCCTACGAGCAGTACTTC	CASSQTGLDSYEQYF
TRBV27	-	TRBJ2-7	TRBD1	TGTGCCAGCAGTAAAGCCGGGACAGGGACTCGGTATCAGTACTTC	CASSKAGTGTRYQYF
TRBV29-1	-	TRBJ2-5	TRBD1	TGCAGCGTTGGGCCTCGGGCAGGGGGCATCGGGGACGAGACCCAGTACTTC	CSVGPRAGGIGDETQYF
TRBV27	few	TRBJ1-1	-	TGTGCCAGCAGTTTATTGGAGAACACTGAAGCTTTCTTT	CASSLLENTEAFF
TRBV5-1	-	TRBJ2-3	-	TGCGCCAGCAGGCCCGAAACAGATACGCAGTATTTT	CASRPETDTQYF
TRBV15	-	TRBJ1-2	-	TGTGCCACCAGCAGAGATAGGGGTGGCTACACCTTC	CATSRDRGGYTF
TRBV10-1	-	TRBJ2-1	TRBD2	TGCGCCAGCAGTGAGTCGAAGGGGACTAGCGGGAGGGCCCAAAGCTCCTACAATGAGCAGTTCTTC	CASSESKGTSGRAQSSYNEQFF
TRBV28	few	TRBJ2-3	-	TGTGCCAGCGAGGACCCCCAATTCCGGGGTACGCAGTATTTT	CASEDPQFRGTQYF
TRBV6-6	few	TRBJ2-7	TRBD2	TGTGCCAGCAGCCCACGACTAGCGGCCTACGAGCAGTACTTC	CASSPRLAAYEQYF
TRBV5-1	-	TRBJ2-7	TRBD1	TGCGCCAGCAGCAGACAAGGGACAGGGTCCTCCGAGCAGTACTTC	CASSRQGTGSSEQYF
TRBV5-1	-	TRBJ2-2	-	TGCGCCAGCAGCTTGGGACATAGCACCGGGGAGCTGTTTTTT	CASSLGHSTGELFF
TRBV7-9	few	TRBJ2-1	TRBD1	TGTGCCAGCAGCGGGGGGACAGGGAATCGCAAGAATGAGCAGTTCTTC	CASSGGTGNRKNEQFF
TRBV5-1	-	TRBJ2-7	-	TGCGCCAGCAGCTTCGACAGGGAGGTCAACGAGCAGTACTTC	CASSFDREVNEQYF
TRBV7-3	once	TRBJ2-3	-	TGTGCCACCGGGGCATCTAGCACAGATACGCAGTATTTT	CATGASSTDTQYF
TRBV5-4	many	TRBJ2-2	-	TGTGCCAGCAGCCTCCAGGGGATAGGGACCGGGGAGCTGTTTTTT	CASSLQGIGTGELFF
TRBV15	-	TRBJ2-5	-	TGTGCCACCAGCAGAGATCGAGAGACCCAGTACTTC	CATSRDRETQYF
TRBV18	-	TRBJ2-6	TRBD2	TGTGCCAGCTCACCGGGACTAGCGGGAGTTGGGGCCAACGTCCTGACTTTC	CASSPGLAGVGANVLTF
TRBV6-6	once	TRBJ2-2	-	TGTGCCAGCAGTTACAGAGGAAAGTCGAACACCGGGGAGCTGTTTTTT	CASSYRGKSNTGELFF
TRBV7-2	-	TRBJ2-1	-	TGTGCCAGCAGCTTAACGAAGCGGGCCGATTACAATGAGCAGTTCTTC	CASSLTKRADYNEQFF
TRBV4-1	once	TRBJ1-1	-	TGCGCCAGCAGCCAACACGACAGGACAACTGAAGCTTTCTTT	CASSQHDRTTEAFF
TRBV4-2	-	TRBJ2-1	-	TGTGCCAGCAGCCAAGATGTCGGGGAGAGGAGCTCCTACAATGAGCAGTTCTTC	CASSQDVGERSSYNEQFF
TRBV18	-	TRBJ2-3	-	TGTGCCAGCTCACCCGGACAGAACACAGATACGCAGTATTTT	CASSPGQNTDTQYF
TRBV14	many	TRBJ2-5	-	TGTGCCAGCAGCCACCCTGGCGGGATGTCTGGAGAGACCCAGTACTTC	CASSHPGGMSGETQYF
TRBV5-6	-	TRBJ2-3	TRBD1	TGTGCCAGCAGCGCAAGGACAGGTTGGGACACAGATACGCAGTATTTT	CASSARTGWDTDTQYF
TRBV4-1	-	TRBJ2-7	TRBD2	TGCGCCAGCAGTCGCACAGGGGGGACTAGCGGGAACCCCTACGAGCAGTACTTC	CASSRTGGTSGNPYEQYF
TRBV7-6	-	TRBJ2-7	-	TGTGCCAGCAGCTTAGCGGTATCCGAGCAGTACTTC	CASSLAVSEQYF
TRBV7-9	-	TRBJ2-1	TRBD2	TGTGCCAGCAGCTTAGCGTCCGGGACTAGCTCCGGTGAGCAGTTCTTC	CASSLASGTSSGEQFF
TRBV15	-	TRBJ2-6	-	TGTGCCACCAGCCAGCCCGCCCGCGTTGGGGCCAACGTCCTGACTTTC	CATSQPARVGANVLTF
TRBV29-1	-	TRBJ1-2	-	TGCAGCGTTGAAGCCCAAACATGGGGGGACTATGGCTACACCTTC	CSVEAQTWGDYGYTF
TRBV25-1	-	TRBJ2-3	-	TGTGCCAGCAGTCTGTTGGGGTTGGATACGCAGTATTTT	CASSLLGLDTQYF
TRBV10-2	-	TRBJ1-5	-	TGCGCCAGCAGTCCGGGGGATGGTCAGCCCCAGCATTTT	CASSPGDGQPQHF